This TCR beta chain was captured in a study of shared clonotypes between healthy human individuals. For the study at large: Each donor's CD8 memory used one plate, CD8 naive two, each CD4 subset three.

The V end lost 6 bases, the J end lost 5 bases, and 23 bases lay between the germline ends. Germline V gives CDR1 SGHDT, CDR2 YYEEEE. This CDR3 region has 16 residues. Sequencing used immunoSEQ multiplex PCR; TCRdb keeps in-frame clones, though not all of them. The repertoire has hundreds of thousands of clones, approximately 73% of them found once; the top ten carry around 1.7%. Nashville, Tennessee was home to all donors, who were Caucasian adults. This chain joins TRBV5-6 and TRBJ2-5, with D tentatively TRBD1 or TRBD2 (5 bases each). The receptor comes from a woman in her thirties in good health. Sequenced input: memory CD4+ T cells sorted from blood. Subset given: CD45RA-negative fraction. The CDR3 is CASNLSGARLTETQYF. The CDR3 DNA sequence: TGTGCCAGCAACCTGTCCGGGGCTAGACTGACGGAGACCCAGTACTTC.